Listed below are T cell receptor beta chains from one sample, sequenced in a study of T cell repertoires and HLA-DP antigens. Some clones are missing from TCRdb's copy, which holds only in-frame ones; the method was immunoSEQ multiplex PCR. In the table there are approximately 86,000 clones, approximately 86% of which are singletons. These receptors' antigens are unknown. Sequenced material: CD4+ T cells from PBMCs. The receptors were gathered from a man in his fifties or sixties in good health and CMV-seronegative. Each CDR3 is given with its conserved first and last residue. D genes are given only for firm matches. Clone sizes are given selectively: once, few, many, or a class where the clone is expanded.

j_call: TRBJ2-7
d_call: TRBD1
v_call: TRBV6-1
clone_size: .
cdr3_nt: TGTGCCAGCAGACTCGCGGACAGGGGCTACGAGCAGTACTTC
cdr3_aa: CASRLADRGYEQYF

j_call: TRBJ2-7
d_call: TRBD1
v_call: TRBV11-1
clone_size: .
cdr3_nt: TGTGCCAGCAGCCTCGGACAGGGGGCGGACGAGCAGTACTTC
cdr3_aa: CASSLGQGADEQYF

j_call: TRBJ2-7
d_call: TRBD1
v_call: TRBV28
clone_size: few
cdr3_nt: TGTGCCAGCAGAACCTCGGGACAGGGGGCGGGCGAGCAGTACTTC
cdr3_aa: CASRTSGQGAGEQYF

j_call: TRBJ2-7
d_call: TRBD2
v_call: TRBV19
clone_size: few
cdr3_nt: TGTGCCAGTAGTCTCTCGGGACTAGCGGGAAATCACGAGCAGTACTTC
cdr3_aa: CASSLSGLAGNHEQYF

j_call: TRBJ1-2
d_call: .
v_call: TRBV10-1
clone_size: .
cdr3_nt: TGCGCCAGCAGTGAGTCGGGTAACTATGGCTACACCTTC
cdr3_aa: CASSESGNYGYTF

j_call: TRBJ1-6
d_call: .
v_call: TRBV6-5
clone_size: .
cdr3_nt: TGTGCCAGCAGTTACACTACAGGGAGTAATTCACCCCTCCACTTT
cdr3_aa: CASSYTTGSNSPLHF

j_call: TRBJ2-7
d_call: TRBD1
v_call: TRBV5-1
clone_size: .
cdr3_nt: TGCGCCAGCAGCTTCTGGACAGGGGGCGGAGAGCAGTACTTC
cdr3_aa: CASSFWTGGGEQYF

j_call: TRBJ1-1
d_call: .
v_call: TRBV11-1
clone_size: many
cdr3_nt: TGTGCCAGCAGCGGACAAGTGAACACTGAAGCTTTCTTT
cdr3_aa: CASSGQVNTEAFF

j_call: TRBJ1-6
d_call: .
v_call: TRBV2
clone_size: .
cdr3_nt: TGTGCCAGCGGGGATACAGGGAATGGAAACTCACCCCTCCACTTT
cdr3_aa: CASGDTGNGNSPLHF

j_call: TRBJ2-5
d_call: TRBD1
v_call: TRBV11-2
clone_size: .
cdr3_nt: TGTGCCAGCAGCCAATTAGTATGGGACAGGGGGAAAGAGACCCAGTACTTC
cdr3_aa: CASSQLVWDRGKETQYF

j_call: TRBJ1-5
d_call: .
v_call: TRBV2
clone_size: once
cdr3_nt: TGTGCCAGCAGCGTGGGCCGCAATCAGCCCCAGCATTTT
cdr3_aa: CASSVGRNQPQHF

j_call: TRBJ2-2
d_call: TRBD1
v_call: TRBV9
clone_size: .
cdr3_nt: TGTGCCAGCAGCGTTGGCAGGGGGATCGAGGACACCGGGGAGCTGTTTTTT
cdr3_aa: CASSVGRGIEDTGELFF

j_call: TRBJ2-1
d_call: .
v_call: TRBV6-1
clone_size: .
cdr3_nt: TGTGCCAGTAGACAGCCTCCCAGCGATGAGCAGTTCTTC
cdr3_aa: CASRQPPSDEQFF

j_call: TRBJ1-2
d_call: TRBD1
v_call: TRBV4-3
clone_size: .
cdr3_nt: TGCGCCAGCAGCCAAGACAGGGGGCTAGGTGGCTACACCTTC
cdr3_aa: CASSQDRGLGGYTF

j_call: TRBJ1-2
d_call: .
v_call: TRBV7-2
clone_size: .
cdr3_nt: TGTGCCAGCAGCTTAGAAGCCTCATATACTAACTATGGCTACACCTTC
cdr3_aa: CASSLEASYTNYGYTF

j_call: TRBJ1-1
d_call: TRBD1
v_call: TRBV10-2
clone_size: .
cdr3_nt: TGCGCCAGCTCACGCACGCAGGGGGCGGTGGGCACTGAAGCTTTCTTT
cdr3_aa: CASSRTQGAVGTEAFF

j_call: TRBJ1-2
d_call: .
v_call: TRBV9
clone_size: .
cdr3_nt: TGTGCCAGCAGCGAAGGACCCAGCTATGGCTACACCTTC
cdr3_aa: CASSEGPSYGYTF

j_call: TRBJ2-2
d_call: .
v_call: TRBV5-3
clone_size: .
cdr3_nt: TGTGCCAGCAGCCTCAACAGGAACACCGGGGAGCTGTTTTTT
cdr3_aa: CASSLNRNTGELFF

j_call: TRBJ2-3
d_call: .
v_call: TRBV9
clone_size: .
cdr3_nt: TGTGCCAGCAGCTCCTATTTAAGCACAGATACGCAGTATTTT
cdr3_aa: CASSSYLSTDTQYF

j_call: TRBJ1-1
d_call: .
v_call: TRBV5-1
clone_size: .
cdr3_nt: TGCGCCAGCAGCTTGGTCCCCATCGAAGACACTGAAGCTTTCTTT
cdr3_aa: CASSLVPIEDTEAFF

j_call: TRBJ2-3
d_call: .
v_call: TRBV18
clone_size: .
cdr3_nt: TGTGCCAGCTCACCAGTGGGTCTCACGCAGTATTTT
cdr3_aa: CASSPVGLTQYF

j_call: TRBJ1-1
d_call: .
v_call: TRBV30
clone_size: .
cdr3_nt: TGTGCCTGGAACCGGGGGCAGAACACTGAAGCTTTCTTT
cdr3_aa: CAWNRGQNTEAFF

j_call: TRBJ2-7
d_call: TRBD1
v_call: TRBV29-1
clone_size: .
cdr3_nt: TGCAGCGTAACGCCCGGGACAGCTTCGTACTTC
cdr3_aa: CSVTPGTASYF

j_call: TRBJ2-1
d_call: TRBD2
v_call: TRBV28
clone_size: .
cdr3_nt: TGTGCCAGCAGTTTAGGCCCGGGACTAGTCATTGCCAATGAGCAGTTCTTC
cdr3_aa: CASSLGPGLVIANEQFF

j_call: TRBJ1-4
d_call: .
v_call: TRBV5-1
clone_size: once
cdr3_nt: TGCGCCAGCAGCTTGGGGTCCGGGAGTTCTACCGAAAAACTGTTTTTT
cdr3_aa: CASSLGSGSSTEKLFF

j_call: TRBJ1-5
d_call: .
v_call: TRBV5-5
clone_size: .
cdr3_nt: TGTGCCTGTGGGTTAGGGAACAATCAGCCCCAGCATTTT
cdr3_aa: CACGLGNNQPQHF

j_call: TRBJ2-6
d_call: .
v_call: TRBV7-9
clone_size: .
cdr3_nt: TGTGCCAGCAGCTTAGATATGCCTGGGGCCAACGTCCTGACTTTC
cdr3_aa: CASSLDMPGANVLTF

j_call: TRBJ1-3
d_call: TRBD1
v_call: TRBV11-2
clone_size: .
cdr3_nt: TGTGCCAGCAGGGTTCAGACAGGGACTGGAAACACCATATATTTT
cdr3_aa: CASRVQTGTGNTIYF

j_call: TRBJ2-7
d_call: .
v_call: TRBV5-1
clone_size: .
cdr3_nt: TGCGCCAGCAGCTTGGTCCAGGGAGAGGTTCGCGAGCAGTACTTC
cdr3_aa: CASSLVQGEVREQYF

j_call: TRBJ1-1
d_call: .
v_call: TRBV28
clone_size: .
cdr3_nt: TGTGCCAGCATTGGGCCCTCAGGGGCGGCTGAAGCTTTCTTT
cdr3_aa: CASIGPSGAAEAFF